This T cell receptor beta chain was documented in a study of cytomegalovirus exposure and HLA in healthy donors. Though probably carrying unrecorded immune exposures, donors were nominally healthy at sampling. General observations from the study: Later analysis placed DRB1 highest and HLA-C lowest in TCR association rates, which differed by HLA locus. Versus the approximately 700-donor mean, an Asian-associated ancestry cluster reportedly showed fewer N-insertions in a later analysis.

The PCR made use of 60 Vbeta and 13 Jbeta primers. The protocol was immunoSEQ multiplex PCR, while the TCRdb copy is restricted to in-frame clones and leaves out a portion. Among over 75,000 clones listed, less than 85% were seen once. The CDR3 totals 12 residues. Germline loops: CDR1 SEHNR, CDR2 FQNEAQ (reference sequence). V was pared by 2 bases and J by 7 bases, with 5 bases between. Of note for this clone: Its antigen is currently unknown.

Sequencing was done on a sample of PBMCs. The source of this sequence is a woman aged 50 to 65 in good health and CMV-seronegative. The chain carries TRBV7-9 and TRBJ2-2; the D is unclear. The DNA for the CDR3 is TGTGCCAGCAGCTTACCGGTCGGGGAGCTGTTTTTT. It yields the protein CASSLPVGELFF.